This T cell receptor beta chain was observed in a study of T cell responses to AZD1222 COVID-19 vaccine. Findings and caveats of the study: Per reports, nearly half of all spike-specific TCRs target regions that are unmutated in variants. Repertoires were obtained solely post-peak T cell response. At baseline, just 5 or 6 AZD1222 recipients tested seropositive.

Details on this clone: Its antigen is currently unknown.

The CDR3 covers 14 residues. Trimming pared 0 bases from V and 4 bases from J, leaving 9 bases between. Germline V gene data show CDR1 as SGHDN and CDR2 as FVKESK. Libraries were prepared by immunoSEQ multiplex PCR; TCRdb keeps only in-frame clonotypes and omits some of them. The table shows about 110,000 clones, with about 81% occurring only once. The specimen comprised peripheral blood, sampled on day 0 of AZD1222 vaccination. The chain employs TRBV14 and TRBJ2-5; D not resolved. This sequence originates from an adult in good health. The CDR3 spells CASSQDLDPETQYF. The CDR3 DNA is TGTGCCAGCAGCCAAGATCTGGACCCAGAGACCCAGTACTTC.